The 9 T cell receptor beta chains below come from one sample, sequenced in a study of blood T cell repertoires in COVID-19. Libraries were prepared by immunoSEQ multiplex PCR; TCRdb keeps only in-frame clonotypes and omits some of them. The data contain about 220,000 clones, roughly 80% of them singletons. Sequenced input: peripheral blood. The receptors derive from a woman in her sixties or seventies with COVID-19, enrolled during active disease.

This chain connects TRBV2 to TRBJ1-6; D gene unclear. The germline V gene has CDR1 SNHLY and CDR2 FYNNEI. This CDR3 is built from 12 residues. Between the trimmed V and J ends, which lost 5 bases and 4 bases, there was a span of 3 bases. The chain's CDR3 is CASSQYNSPLHF. The CDR3 coding sequence is TGTGCCAGCAGTCAATATAATTCACCCCTCCACTTT.

The gene calls are TRBV6-1 and TRBJ1-1; D is undetermined. V lost 1 base and J 5 bases, leaving 11 bases between the germline ends. Germline assignment: CDR1 MNHNS and CDR2 SASEGT. This CDR3 region has 14 residues. CDR3 region: CASSEGDWRTEAFF. The CDR3 nucleotides are TGTGCCAGCAGTGAAGGGGATTGGAGGACTGAAGCTTTCTTT.

The V and J genes are TRBV9 and TRBJ2-1, with D tentatively TRBD2 (5 bases). Per the germline V gene, CDR1 is SGDLS and CDR2 is YYNGEE. The CDR3 extends over 15 amino acids. V was pared by 6 bases and J by 4 bases, with 17 bases between. CDR3 protein: CASTKEDRPYNEQFF. CDR3 coding DNA: TGTGCCAGCACCAAGGAGGACCGGCCATACAATGAGCAGTTCTTC.

This chain links TRBV28 with TRBJ1-2, with a weak D call TRBD1 (6 bases). In germline, CDR1 is MDHEN, CDR2 SYDVKM. V was cut by 2 bases and J by 4 bases, with 20 bases left in between. The CDR3 sequence is 17 residues long. This CDR3 is CASSLSGRTGGGYGYTF. The CDR3 DNA is TGTGCCAGCAGTTTAAGTGGGAGAACTGGGGGCGGCTATGGCTACACCTTC.

CDR3 sequence (DNA): TGTGCCAGCAGCGTATTCACAAACACTGAAGCTTTCTTT. This sequence encodes CASSVFTNTEAFF. V is TRBV9 and J is TRBJ1-1; no definite D call. V lost 1 base and J 2 bases, leaving 6 bases between the germline ends. Germline V CDR1 and CDR2: SGDLS, YYNGEE. This CDR3 is 13 amino acids long.

This rearrangement joins TRBV24-1 to TRBJ2-7, with a tentative D call TRBD1 (7 bases). Trimming left V 4 bases short and J 0 bases short, with 18 bases between. The CDR3 extends over 17 amino acids. Germline V lookup: CDR1 KGHDR, CDR2 SFDVKD. The CDR3 region has the DNA TGTGCCACCAGTGACCCTCCCCGACAGGGAGGCTCCTACGAGCAGTACTTC. Protein: CATSDPPRQGGSYEQYF.

This clone was counted only a few times. The V and J genes are TRBV3-1 (or the pseudogene TRBV3-2) and TRBJ1-4; the match to TRBD1 covers 8 bases. CDR1 and CDR2 (germline): LGHDT, YNNKEL (reference sequence). This CDR3 region has 14 residues. The junction had 1 base not matched to a gene; V was cut back by 1 base and J by 6 bases. The CDR3 DNA follows: TGTGCCAGCAGCCAAGCAGGGGGCGATGAAAAACTGTTTTTT. It codes for CASSQAGGDEKLFF.

This chain connects TRBV24-1 to TRBJ1-1; D is possibly TRBD1 (6 bases). Trimming removed 3 bases from V and 9 bases from J, with 13 bases in between. CDR1 is KGHDR, CDR2 SFDVKD, per germline. There are 13 residues in the CDR3. The CDR3 spells CATSDHTGIKAFF. The CDR3 DNA is TGTGCCACCAGTGATCATACAGGGATTAAAGCTTTCTTT.

The rearrangement links TRBV5-1 to TRBJ2-2, with a tentative D call TRBD1 (5 bases). V gave up 0 bases and J gave up 1 base, with 10 bases separating them. This CDR3 comprises 16 residues. Germline CDR1 SGHRS, CDR2 YFSETQ. In DNA form, the CDR3 reads TGCGCCAGCAGCTTGGCGTGGCAGGGGAACACCGGGGAGCTGTTTTTT. Translating it yields CASSLAWQGNTGELFF.